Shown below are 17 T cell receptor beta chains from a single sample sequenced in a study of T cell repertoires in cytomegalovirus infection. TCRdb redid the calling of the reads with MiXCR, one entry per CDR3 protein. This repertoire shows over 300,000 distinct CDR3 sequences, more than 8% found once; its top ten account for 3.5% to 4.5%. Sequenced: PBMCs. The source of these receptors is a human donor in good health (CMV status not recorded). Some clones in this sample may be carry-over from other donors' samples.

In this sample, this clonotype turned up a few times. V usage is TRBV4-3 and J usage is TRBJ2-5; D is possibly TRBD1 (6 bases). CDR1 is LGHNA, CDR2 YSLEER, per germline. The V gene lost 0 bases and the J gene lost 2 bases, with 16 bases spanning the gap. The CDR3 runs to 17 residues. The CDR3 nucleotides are TGCGCCAGCAGCCAAGAAAGGCAGGGGTTAGGTCAAGAGACCCAGTACTTC. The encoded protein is CASSQERQGLGQETQYF.

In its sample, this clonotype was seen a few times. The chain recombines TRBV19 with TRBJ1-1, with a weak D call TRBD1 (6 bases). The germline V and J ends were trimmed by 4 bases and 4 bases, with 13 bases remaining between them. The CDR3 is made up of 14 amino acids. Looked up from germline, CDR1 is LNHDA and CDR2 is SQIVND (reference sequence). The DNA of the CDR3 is TGTGCCAGTAGTAGGGGGGGGCGCGCCACTGAAGCTTTCTTT. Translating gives CASSRGGRATEAFF. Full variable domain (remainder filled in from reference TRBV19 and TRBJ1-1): DGGITQSPKYLFRKEGQNVTLSCEQNLNHDAMYWYRQDPGQGLRLIYYSQIVNDFQKGDIAEGYSVSREKKESFPLTVTSAQKNPTAFYLCASSRGGRATEAFFGQGTRLTVV.

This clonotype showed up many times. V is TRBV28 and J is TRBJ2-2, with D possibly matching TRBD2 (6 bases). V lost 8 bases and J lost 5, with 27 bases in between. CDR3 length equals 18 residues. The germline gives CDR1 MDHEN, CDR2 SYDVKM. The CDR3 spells CASRKSGGSGFPTGELFF. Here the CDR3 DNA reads TGTGCCAGCCGGAAGAGTGGGGGGTCTGGCTTTCCTACCGGGGAGCTGTTTTTT.

The CDR3 protein is CASSPDPALGEQYF. The CDR3 region has the DNA TGTGCCAGCAGCCCGGACCCGGCTTTGGGAGAGCAGTACTTC. This chain uses TRBV7-9 with TRBJ2-7, with D unclear. CDR1 SEHNR and CDR2 FQNEAQ come from the germline V gene (reference sequence). The V and J ends lost 5 bases and 7 bases respectively, with 18 bases between them. The CDR3 runs 14 residues. Variable domain in full (rest from reference TRBV7-9 and TRBJ2-7): DTGVSQNPRHKITKRGQNVTFRCDPISEHNRLYWYRQTLGQGPEFLTYFQNEAQLEKSRLLSDRFSAERPKGSFSTLEIQRTEQGDSAMYLCASSPDPALGEQYFGPGTRLTVT.

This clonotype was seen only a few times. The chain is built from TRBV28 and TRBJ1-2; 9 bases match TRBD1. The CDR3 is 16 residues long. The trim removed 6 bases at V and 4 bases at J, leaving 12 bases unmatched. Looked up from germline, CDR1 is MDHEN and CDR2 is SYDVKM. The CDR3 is CASSITPGQGGYGYTF. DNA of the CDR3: TGTGCCAGCAGCATTACTCCGGGACAGGGAGGCTATGGCTACACCTTC.

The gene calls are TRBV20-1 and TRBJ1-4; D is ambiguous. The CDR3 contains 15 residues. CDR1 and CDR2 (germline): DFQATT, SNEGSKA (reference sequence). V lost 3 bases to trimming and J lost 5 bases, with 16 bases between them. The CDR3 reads CSARERTRPNEKLFF. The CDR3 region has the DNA TGCAGTGCTAGGGAAAGGACGCGCCCCAATGAAAAACTGTTTTTT.

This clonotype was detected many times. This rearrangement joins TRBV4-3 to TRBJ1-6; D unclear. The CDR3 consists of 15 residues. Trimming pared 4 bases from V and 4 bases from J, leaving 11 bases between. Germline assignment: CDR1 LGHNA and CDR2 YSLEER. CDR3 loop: CASSPGELYNSPLHF. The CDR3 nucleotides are TGCGCCAGCAGCCCCGGGGAGTTGTATAATTCACCCCTCCACTTT.

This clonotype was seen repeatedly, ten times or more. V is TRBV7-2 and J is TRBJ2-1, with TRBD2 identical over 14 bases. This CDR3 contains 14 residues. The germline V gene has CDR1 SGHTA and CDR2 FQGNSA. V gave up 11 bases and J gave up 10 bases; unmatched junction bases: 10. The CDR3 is CASRGTSGSREQFF. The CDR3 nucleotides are TGTGCCTCACGGGGGACTAGCGGGAGCAGGGAGCAGTTCTTC.

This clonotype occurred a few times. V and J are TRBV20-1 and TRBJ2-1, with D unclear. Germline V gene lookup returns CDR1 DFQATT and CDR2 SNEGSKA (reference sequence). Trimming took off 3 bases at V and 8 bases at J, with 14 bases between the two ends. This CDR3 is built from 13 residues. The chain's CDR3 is CSARDQLEDEQFF. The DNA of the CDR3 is TGCAGTGCTAGGGACCAGCTTGAGGATGAGCAGTTCTTC.

The CDR3 reads CASRNLRDKDSDTQYF. CDR3 nucleotide sequence: TGTGCCAGCAGAAATCTCCGGGACAAGGACTCCGATACGCAGTATTTT. The chain combines TRBV27 with TRBJ2-3; D might be TRBD1 (6 bases). The length of the CDR3 is 16 residues. The V gene's germline CDR1 is MNHEY and CDR2 SMNVEV (reference sequence). The V end lost 6 bases, the J end lost 6 bases, and 22 bases lay between the germline ends.

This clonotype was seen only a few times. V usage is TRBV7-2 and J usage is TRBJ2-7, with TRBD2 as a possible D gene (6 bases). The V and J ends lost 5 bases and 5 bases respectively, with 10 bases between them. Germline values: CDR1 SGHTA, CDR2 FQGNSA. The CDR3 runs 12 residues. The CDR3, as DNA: TGTGCCAGCAGCCCCCGGGGGAACGAGCAGTACTTC. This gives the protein CASSPRGNEQYF.

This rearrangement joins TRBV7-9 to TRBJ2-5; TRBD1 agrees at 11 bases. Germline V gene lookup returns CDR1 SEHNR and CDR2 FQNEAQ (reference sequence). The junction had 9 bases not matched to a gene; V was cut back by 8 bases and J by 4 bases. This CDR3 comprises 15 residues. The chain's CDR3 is CASFLGQGGSETQYF. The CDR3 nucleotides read TGTGCCAGCTTTTTGGGACAGGGGGGGTCAGAGACCCAGTACTTC.

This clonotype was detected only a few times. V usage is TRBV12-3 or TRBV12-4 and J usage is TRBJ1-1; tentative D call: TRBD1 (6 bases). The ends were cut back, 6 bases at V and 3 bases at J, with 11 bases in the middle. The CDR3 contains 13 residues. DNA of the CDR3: TGTGCCAGCAGATGGGGGGCGTACACTGAAGCTTTCTTT. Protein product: CASRWGAYTEAFF.

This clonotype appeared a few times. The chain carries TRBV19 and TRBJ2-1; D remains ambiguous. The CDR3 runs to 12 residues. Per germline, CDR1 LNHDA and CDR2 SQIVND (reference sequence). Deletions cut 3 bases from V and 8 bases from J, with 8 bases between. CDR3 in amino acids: CASSMALHEQFF. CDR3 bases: TGTGCCAGTAGTATGGCCCTCCATGAGCAGTTCTTC.

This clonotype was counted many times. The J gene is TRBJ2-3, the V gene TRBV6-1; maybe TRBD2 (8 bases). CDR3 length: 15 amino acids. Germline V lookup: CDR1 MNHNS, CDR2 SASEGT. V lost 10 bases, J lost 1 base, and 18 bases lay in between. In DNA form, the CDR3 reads TGTGCCACCGTAAGGGGGCGGGAGGGCACAGATACGCAGTATTTT. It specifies CATVRGREGTDTQYF.

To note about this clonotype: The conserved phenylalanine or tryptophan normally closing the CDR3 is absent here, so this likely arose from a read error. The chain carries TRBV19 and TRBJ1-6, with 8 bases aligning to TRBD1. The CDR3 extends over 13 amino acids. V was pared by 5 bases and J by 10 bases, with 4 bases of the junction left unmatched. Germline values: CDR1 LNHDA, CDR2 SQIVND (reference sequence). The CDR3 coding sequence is TGTGCCAGTAGTGACAGGGGAGGATCACCCCTCCACTCT. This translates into CASSDRGGSPLHS.

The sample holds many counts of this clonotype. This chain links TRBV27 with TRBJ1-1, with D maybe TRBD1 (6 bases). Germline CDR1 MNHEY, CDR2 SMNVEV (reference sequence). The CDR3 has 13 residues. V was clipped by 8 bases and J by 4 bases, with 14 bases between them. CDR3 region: CASSQGQGTEAFF. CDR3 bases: TGTGCCAGCTCGCAGGGGCAAGGCACTGAAGCTTTCTTT.